The rows below give T cell receptor beta chains drawn from one sample of a study of blood T cells in healthy people across ages. TCRdb re-derived calls from the 5' RACE reads in MiXCR, one entry per CDR3 protein. This sample carries some 920,000 distinct CDR3 sequences, around 54% of them seen once, and the ten largest clones take 20% to 25%. The sequenced sample was blood. The receptors were sampled from a woman aged 60-75 years in good health. The CDR3 runs from the conserved cysteine through the conserved F or W. A D gene is named only where the DNA matches it firmly.

>TRBV20-1|TRBJ1-1|-
CSARVENPRGITEAFF
>TRBV5-1|TRBJ2-7|-
CASSLEGQTTYEQYF
>TRBV5-1|TRBJ2-7|-
CASSLENSAVYEQYF
>TRBV20-1|-|TRBD2
CSAGTSGEQYF
>TRBV3-1|TRBJ1-2|-
CASSQDGQTYTF
>TRBV6-6|TRBJ2-7|TRBD2
CASSPRRLALGEQYF
>TRBV29-1|TRBJ1-4|-
CSVGAGRGREKLFF
>TRBV5-1|TRBJ2-1|TRBD1
CASSEQGVNNEQFF
>TRBV28|TRBJ2-3|-
CASSFLSVSQYTDTQYF
>TRBV7-9|TRBJ2-3|-
CASGRGSGTDTQYF
>TRBV2|TRBJ1-5|-
CASSEVSRAGHSNQPQHF
>TRBV20-1|TRBJ2-7|TRBD2
CSARAAGGRSSYEQYF
>TRBV2|TRBJ1-5|TRBD1
CASSRDRGQPQHF
>TRBV29-1|TRBJ2-5|TRBD2
CSVVRRAGKETQYF
>TRBV15|TRBJ2-5|TRBD2
CATSRPKAGEGTQYF
>TRBV28|TRBJ2-7|TRBD2
CASSLWVGTSGTYEQYF
>TRBV28|TRBJ2-7|TRBD2
CASSFLAVYEQYF
>TRBV7-2|TRBJ2-1|TRBD2
CASSWTSGQNNEQFF
>TRBV5-1|TRBJ2-7|-
CASSLVEVTPAYEQYF
>TRBV5-1|TRBJ1-2|-
CASMADDPNYGYTF
>TRBV28|TRBJ2-5|-
CASSYIGSGRQETQYF
>TRBV3-1|TRBJ2-5|TRBD2
CASQMGEGRGTQYF
>TRBV4-1|-|TRBD1
CANSRQDRGDQTQYF
>TRBV3-1|TRBJ1-2|-
CASSHPFFGYTF
>TRBV11-2|TRBJ2-1|-
CASSLYPGLGSYNEQFF
>TRBV6-5|TRBJ2-5|TRBD2
CASRRGLAGRETQYF
>TRBV7-2|TRBJ2-7|-
CASSLLKVSPKVEQYF
>TRBV7-2|TRBJ1-2|-
CASSPMGTGYTF
>TRBV11-2|TRBJ2-5|TRBD1
CASSPIGQGGEQYF
>TRBV9|TRBJ1-2|-
CASSIEGGYGYTF
>TRBV10-3|TRBJ2-5|-
CAISEATVQETQYF
>TRBV30|TRBJ2-7|-
CAWRGIGTSYEQYF
>TRBV28|TRBJ2-2|-
CASSLQPSNTGELFF
>TRBV20-1|TRBJ2-4|-
CSARDPLGNIQYF
>TRBV5-1|TRBJ1-1|-
CASSLGDGVAEAFF
>TRBV11-2|TRBJ2-1|-
CASSRPGQSYNEQFF
>TRBV9|TRBJ2-7|TRBD2
CASSGSGAFSYEQYF
>TRBV11-2|TRBJ1-2|-
CASRAVRANYGYTF
>TRBV13|TRBJ2-7|TRBD1
CASSAGQGYNEQYF
>TRBV9|TRBJ2-1|TRBD2
CASSVGGSGSPGEQFF
>TRBV25-1|TRBJ2-5|TRBD2
CASSEGGRVLAETQYF
>TRBV20-1|TRBJ2-5|-
CSARAVVRKSQETQYF
>TRBV5-1|TRBJ1-4|TRBD1
CASRKGQGNEKLFF
>TRBV12-3/TRBV12-4|TRBJ1-1|-
CASSLGGRQLNTEAFF
>TRBV6-1|TRBJ2-3|-
CASRTGSTDTRYF
>TRBV12-3/TRBV12-4|TRBJ2-7|-
CAIRVRGLYEQYF
>TRBV29-1|TRBJ2-5|TRBD2
CSVAGTSGRPQETQYF
>TRBV19|TRBJ1-2|-
CASSSTAPYGYTF